This T cell receptor beta chain was recovered during a study of blood T cell repertoires in COVID-19. This clone occurred once. Germline V gene sequence: CDR1 SGHTS, CDR2 YDEGEE. This CDR3 is built from 14 residues. Germline trimming cut 3 bases from V and 6 bases from J; bases unmatched to any gene: 5. TCRdb's copy holds only in-frame clones and misses some; the assay was immunoSEQ multiplex PCR. The sample includes around 180,000 clones, around 89% seen only once; the top ten take roughly 25%. V gene TRBV5-8 combines with J gene TRBJ1-2; TRBD1 agrees at 10 bases. The source of this sequence is a man in his sixties with acute or convalescent COVID-19. The sequencing input was peripheral blood. The CDR3: CASSSLTGGDGYTF. In nucleotides, the CDR3 is TGTGCCAGCAGCTCACTGACAGGGGGCGATGGCTACACCTTC.